The present T cell receptor beta chain was sequenced within a study of T cell responses to AZD1222 COVID-19 vaccine. Method: immunoSEQ multiplex PCR; TCRdb's copy keeps in-frame clones and lacks some. The data contain 85,000 or so clones, about 89% of them seen just once; the ten biggest clones take up around 10%. From germline, CDR1 is MGHRA and CDR2 YSYEKL. This CDR3 region has 14 residues. V shed 4 bases and J 3 bases; nucleotides not matched to a gene: 5. J is TRBJ2-5 and V is TRBV4-1, with TRBD1 matching 7 bases. The sequence was obtained from an adult who received the AZD1222 COVID-19 vaccine. Sequenced here: peripheral blood, sampled 28 days after the second AZD1222 dose. CDR3 sequence (DNA): TGCGCCAGCAGCCGTTACGGGACAGAAGAGACCCAGTACTTC. This gives the protein CASSRYGTEETQYF.